Listed here is a single T cell receptor beta chain. This specimen belongs to a study of blood T cell repertoires in COVID-19. As handled by the study authors: Estimates of nucleated cell counts were drawn from the amplification of reference gene primers. Data came from immunoSEQ multiplex PCR; TCRdb stores just in-frame clones and leaves some out. Clone size and the V and J calls come from that table; the DNA yielded D and trimming. The sample records about 130,000 clones, about 89% being singletons. The V segment lost 4 bases and the J segment 5 bases; nucleotides outside the gene matches: 6. This CDR3 spans 15 amino acids. CDR1 and CDR2 (germline): SGHRS, YFSETQ.

The chain has TRBV5-1 and TRBJ1-2; TRBD1 agrees at 12 bases. The clonotype originates from a man aged 45-65 years with active COVID-19. Sequences were obtained from peripheral blood. The CDR3 protein is CASSLRDRGRYGYTF. DNA of the CDR3: TGCGCCAGCAGCCTCCGGGACAGGGGGCGATATGGCTACACCTTC.